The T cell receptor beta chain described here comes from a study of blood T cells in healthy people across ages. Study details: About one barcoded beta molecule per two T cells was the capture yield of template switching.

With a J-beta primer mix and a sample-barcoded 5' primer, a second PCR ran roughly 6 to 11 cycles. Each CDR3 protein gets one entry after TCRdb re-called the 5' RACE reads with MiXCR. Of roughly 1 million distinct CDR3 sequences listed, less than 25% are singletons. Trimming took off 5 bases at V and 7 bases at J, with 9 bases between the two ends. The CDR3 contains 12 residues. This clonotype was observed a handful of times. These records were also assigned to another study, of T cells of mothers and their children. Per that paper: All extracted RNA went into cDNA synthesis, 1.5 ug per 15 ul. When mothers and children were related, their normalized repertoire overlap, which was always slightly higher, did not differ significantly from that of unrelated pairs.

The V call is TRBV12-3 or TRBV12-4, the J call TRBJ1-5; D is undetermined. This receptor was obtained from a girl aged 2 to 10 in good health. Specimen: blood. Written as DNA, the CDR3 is TGTGCCAGCAGTCCGGGGATACAGCCCCAGCATTTT. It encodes CASSPGIQPQHF.